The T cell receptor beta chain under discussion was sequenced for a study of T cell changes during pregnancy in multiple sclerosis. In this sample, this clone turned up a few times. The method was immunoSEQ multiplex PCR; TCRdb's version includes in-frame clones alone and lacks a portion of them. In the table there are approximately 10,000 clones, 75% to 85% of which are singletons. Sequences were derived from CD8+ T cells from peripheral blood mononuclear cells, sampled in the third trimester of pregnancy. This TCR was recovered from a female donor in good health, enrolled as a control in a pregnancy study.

The CDR3 DNA reads TGCGCCAGCAGGGAGACAGGGAGCTCCTACGAGCAGTACTTC. Translation gives CASRETGSSYEQYF. J is TRBJ2-7 and V is TRBV10-2, with 7 nucleotides matching TRBD1. This CDR3 region has 14 residues. Losses at the gene ends were 6 bases for V and 0 bases for J; bases not matched to a gene: 5. Per germline, CDR1 WSHSY and CDR2 SAAADI.